Below are 28 T cell receptor beta chains sequenced from a single sample in a study of cytomegalovirus exposure and HLA in healthy donors. The PCR contained 60 Vbeta and 13 Jbeta primers. The data were produced by immunoSEQ multiplex PCR, yet TCRdb's version contains in-frame clones alone and is incomplete. The repertoire has around 100,000 clones, around 73% of them found once; the top ten carry more than 1.5%. The sequencing sample was made of PBMCs. These receptors were collected from a woman aged 40 to 50 in good health and CMV-seronegative.

The V call is TRBV5-4, the J call TRBJ2-7, with D possibly being TRBD2 (5 bases). The CDR3 has 12 residues. Trimming took 3 bases from V and 4 from J, leaving 8 bases between them. Germline-derived CDR1 and CDR2 are SGHNT and YYREEE (reference sequence). The CDR3 loop reads CASSSRDYEQYF. The CDR3 coding sequence is TGTGCCAGCAGCTCGAGGGATTACGAGCAGTACTTC. The whole variable domain, remainder taken from reference TRBV5-4 and TRBJ2-7, is ETGVTQSPTHLIKTRGQQVTLRCSSQSGHNTVSWYQQALGQGPQFIFQYYREEENGRGNFPPRFSGLQFPNYSSELNVNALELDDSALYLCASSSRDYEQYFGPGTRLTVT.

CDR3 residues: CASSYRRGGNTEAFF. DNA of the CDR3: TGTGCCAGCAGTTACCGTAGAGGAGGGAACACTGAAGCTTTCTTT. The chain uses TRBV27 and TRBJ1-1, with unresolved D. Germline lookup yields CDR1 MNHEY and CDR2 SMNVEV (reference sequence). Trimming removed 4 bases at V and 1 base at J, with 13 bases between. The CDR3 runs to 15 residues.

This CDR3 is CASSLYQGLAGELFF. The CDR3 nucleotides read TGTGCCAGCAGTTTATATCAGGGGTTGGCCGGGGAGCTGTTTTTT. This chain links TRBV27 with TRBJ2-2; a possible D gene is TRBD1 (6 bases). Trimming removed 1 base from V and 6 bases from J, with 12 bases in between. The CDR3 runs to 15 residues. Germline loops: CDR1 MNHEY, CDR2 SMNVEV (reference sequence).

The chain is built from TRBV15 and TRBJ1-5, with D possibly being TRBD1 (5 bases). The ends were cut back, 1 base at V and 7 bases at J, with 11 bases in the middle. The CDR3 has 14 residues. Germline CDR1 and CDR2: LNHNV and YYDKDF (reference sequence). The CDR3 sequence is CATSRARGGQPQHF. The CDR3 DNA reads TGTGCCACCAGCAGAGCGAGGGGAGGCCAGCCCCAGCATTTT. Full variable domain (outside the CDR3, taken from reference TRBV15 and TRBJ1-5): DAMVIQNPRYQVTQFGKPVTLSCSQTLNHNVMYWYQQKSSQAPKLLFHYYDKDFNNEADTPDNFQSRRPNTSFCFLDIRSPGLGDTAMYLCATSRARGGQPQHFGDGTRLSIL.

The rearrangement uses TRBV27 and TRBJ1-4; D not resolved. V lost 4 bases and J 4 bases, leaving 10 bases between the germline ends. The CDR3 spans 14 residues. Germline V lookup: CDR1 MNHEY, CDR2 SMNVEV (reference sequence). The CDR3 sequence is CASSSRTYNEKLFF. DNA for the CDR3: TGTGCCAGCAGTTCCCGGACTTATAATGAAAAACTGTTTTTT.

The J gene is TRBJ2-1, the V gene TRBV27; TRBD2 agrees at 14 bases. Germline V gene data show CDR1 as MNHEY and CDR2 as SMNVEV (reference sequence). The CDR3 length is 15 residues. V trimming: 2 bases; J trimming: 9 bases; junction bases outside the gene matches: 3. CDR3 sequence: CASSLGTSGSGEQFF. Here the CDR3 DNA reads TGTGCCAGCAGTTTAGGGACTAGCGGGAGCGGTGAGCAGTTCTTC.

The chain couples TRBV28 to TRBJ2-7, with TRBD2 matching over 15 bases. The CDR3 consists of 15 residues. Unmatched junction bases numbered 10, after V lost 11 bases and J lost 5 bases. Germline V gene lookup returns CDR1 MDHEN and CDR2 SYDVKM. CDR3 nucleotides: TGTGCCGGGGGGGGACTAGCGGGAGGATTGGACGAGCAGTACTTC. Encoded protein: CAGGGLAGGLDEQYF.

The V gene is TRBV5-1, the J gene TRBJ2-1, with 8 nucleotides matching TRBD1. CDR1 SGHRS and CDR2 YFSETQ come from the germline V gene. V trimming: 5 bases; J trimming: 6 bases; junction bases outside the gene matches: 13. The CDR3 loop spans 16 amino acids. For the CDR3, the DNA is TGCGCCAGCAGTATGGATACCCGGACAGGGCCCAATGAGCAGTTCTTC. It translates to CASSMDTRTGPNEQFF.

With respect to this clone: Because it lacks the conserved phenylalanine or tryptophan at the end, this CDR3 is likely a read error. The chain recombines TRBV27 with TRBJ1-2, with D possibly TRBD1 on 5 matching bases. The germline gives CDR1 MNHEY, CDR2 SMNVEV (reference sequence). V lost 6 bases and J lost 4, with 9 bases in between. The CDR3 has 12 residues. The CDR3 is CASRDDSYGYTL. As DNA, the CDR3 is TGTGCCAGCAGGGACGACAGCTATGGCTACACCCTC.

J is TRBJ2-7 and V is TRBV19; 8 nucleotides line up with TRBD2. Trimming took 5 bases from V and 6 from J; bases not matched to a gene: 6. Germline CDR1 and CDR2: LNHDA and SQIVND (reference sequence). CDR3 length: 13 residues. In DNA, the CDR3 is TGTGCCAGTAGTCAACGGGAGGGTGTCGAGCAGTACTTC. This gives the protein CASSQREGVEQYF.

The chain couples TRBV7-8 to TRBJ2-2; maybe TRBD1 (6 bases). The CDR3 consists of 14 residues. Trimming left V 3 bases short and J 6 bases short, with 11 bases between. Germline V CDR1 and CDR2: SGHVS, FQNEAQ. The CDR3 sequence: CASSFSTGPGELFF. As DNA, the CDR3 is TGTGCCAGCAGCTTCTCCACAGGGCCCGGGGAGCTGTTTTTT.

V gene TRBV28 combines with J gene TRBJ1-5; no clear D. The V end lost 5 bases, the J end lost 5 bases, and 13 bases lay between the germline ends. This CDR3 is built from 14 residues. Germline V gene data show CDR1 as MDHEN and CDR2 as SYDVKM. In nucleotides, the CDR3 is TGTGCCAGCAGTCCCTCGGGTTACCATCAGCCCCAGCATTTT. Residues: CASSPSGYHQPQHF.

This clone showed up just a few times. The genes are TRBV7-6 and TRBJ2-5; a possible D gene is TRBD2 (6 bases). V shed 5 bases and J shed 3 bases, with 10 bases lying between them. Germline V lookup: CDR1 SGHVS, CDR2 FNYEAQ. The CDR3 is 13 residues long. DNA for the CDR3: TGTGCCAGCAGCCACTCGGGAGAAGAGACCCAGTACTTC. It encodes CASSHSGEETQYF.

The V call is TRBV2, the J call TRBJ1-6; unclear D gene. The V end lost 6 bases, the J end lost 0 bases, and 9 bases lay between the germline ends. This CDR3 region has 15 residues. Per germline, CDR1 SNHLY and CDR2 FYNNEI. The CDR3 reads CASSAGSSYNSPLHF. The CDR3, as DNA: TGTGCCAGCAGCGCCGGTAGCTCCTATAATTCACCCCTCCACTTT.

The chain is built from TRBV7-6 and TRBJ1-5, with 7 bases identical to TRBD1. The trim removed 6 bases at V and 9 bases at J, leaving 11 bases unmatched. The V gene's germline CDR1 is SGHVS and CDR2 FNYEAQ. This CDR3 region has 14 residues. This CDR3 reads CASSRWTGSGPQHF. The CDR3 DNA is TGTGCCAGCAGTCGTTGGACAGGCAGTGGGCCCCAGCATTTT.

The chain carries TRBV21-1 and TRBJ1-2; TRBD1 is the table's D call and was not checked against the DNA. TRBV21-1 has pseudogene status. The CDR3 covers 16 residues. CDR3 amino acids: CASSRQGAGAGYGYTF. CDR3 DNA sequence: TGTGCCAGCAGCCGACAGGGGGCAGGAGCGGGCTATGGCTACACCTTC.

The table lists this clone with a few counts. This chain links TRBV5-6 with TRBJ2-3; 11 bases agree with TRBD2. The length of the CDR3 is 18 residues. Per germline, CDR1 SGHDT and CDR2 YYEEEE. Germline trimming cut 0 bases from V and 0 bases from J; bases unmatched to any gene: 6. CDR3 in amino acids: CASSLVGTSGESTDTQYF. The CDR3 nucleotides read TGTGCCAGCAGCTTGGTGGGGACTAGCGGAGAAAGCACAGATACGCAGTATTTT.

The rearrangement links TRBV28 to TRBJ1-5; 7 positions match TRBD1. Germline V gene sequence: CDR1 MDHEN, CDR2 SYDVKM. V trimming: 2 bases; J trimming: 0 bases; junction bases outside the gene matches: 1. This CDR3 region has 15 residues. CDR3 nucleotide sequence: TGTGCCAGCAGTTTAGGGACAGATAGCAATCAGCCCCAGCATTTT. Protein sequence: CASSLGTDSNQPQHF.

The sample holds a few counts of this clone. This chain joins TRBV28 and TRBJ1-4; 11 nucleotides line up with TRBD1. V lost 7 bases and J lost 7; bases outside the gene matches: 5. Germline CDR1 and CDR2: MDHEN and SYDVKM. The CDR3 spans 14 residues. The CDR3: CASTRTGGGEKLFF. In nucleotides, the CDR3 is TGTGCCAGCACCCGGACAGGGGGCGGTGAAAAACTGTTTTTT.

This clone has more than one count but fewer than ten. V gene TRBV2 combines with J gene TRBJ2-5, with TRBD2 matching over 15 bases. The CDR3 is 15 residues long. The junction had 3 bases not matched to a gene; V was cut back by 5 bases and J by 5 bases. The germline V gene has CDR1 SNHLY and CDR2 FYNNEI. CDR3 DNA: TGTGCCAGCAGTCGGACTAGCGGGAGGGGGGAGACCCAGTACTTC. It encodes CASSRTSGRGETQYF.

The chain is built from TRBV5-1 and TRBJ1-6, with a tentative D call TRBD1 (6 bases). CDR3 size: 14 residues. Trimming shortened V by 5 bases and J by 8 bases, and 14 bases separated the two germline ends. Looked up from germline, CDR1 is SGHRS and CDR2 is YFSETQ. The CDR3 coding sequence is TGCGCCAGCAGACCTGCGGGGGGCGATTCACCCCTCCACTTT. Protein: CASRPAGGDSPLHF.

The table lists this clone with a count of one. This chain links TRBV5-1 with TRBJ1-4; unclear D gene. The germline CDR1 and CDR2 sequences are SGHRS and YFSETQ. This CDR3 is built from 14 residues. Trimming took 2 bases from V and 0 from J, leaving 5 bases between them. The CDR3 spells CASSLTPTNEKLFF. The CDR3 DNA reads TGCGCCAGCAGCTTAACACCAACTAATGAAAAACTGTTTTTT.

The rearrangement joins TRBV19 to TRBJ2-5; 7 nucleotides align to TRBD1. The CDR3 is 14 residues long. CDR1 LNHDA and CDR2 SQIVND come from the germline V gene (reference sequence). V gave up 5 bases and J gave up 7 bases; unmatched junction bases: 10. This CDR3 is CASSREDRWATQYF. CDR3 bases: TGTGCCAGTAGTCGAGAGGACAGGTGGGCGACCCAGTACTTC.

The chain couples TRBV29-1 to TRBJ2-1, with D possibly matching TRBD1 (5 bases). The V gene lost 6 bases and the J gene lost 7 bases, with 13 bases spanning the gap. The CDR3 is 12 amino acids. Germline lookup yields CDR1 SQVTM and CDR2 ANQGSEA. This chain's CDR3 is CSVNHQGNEQFF. CDR3 in DNA: TGCAGCGTCAACCACCAGGGTAATGAGCAGTTCTTC.

In this sample, this clone turned up a few times. This chain uses TRBV29-1 with TRBJ1-2, with 7 bases fitting TRBD1. The V gene end was trimmed by 1 base and the J gene end by 2 bases; junction bases not matched to a gene: 7. The CDR3 has 15 amino acids. CDR1 is SQVTM and CDR2 is ANQGSEA in the germline V gene. CDR3 sequence: CSVEGGARGNYGYTF. In DNA, the CDR3 is TGCAGCGTTGAAGGGGGGGCCAGGGGGAACTATGGCTACACCTTC.

This rearrangement joins TRBV7-9 to TRBJ1-4; possibly TRBD1 for D (5 bases). The CDR3 spans 16 residues. CDR1 and CDR2 (germline): SEHNR, FQNEAQ (reference sequence). Trimming removed 1 base from V and 3 bases from J, with 12 bases in between. The CDR3 sequence: CASSLGSGAANEKLFF. The CDR3 DNA follows: TGTGCCAGCAGCTTAGGTAGCGGGGCTGCTAATGAAAAACTGTTTTTT.

This clone was detected once. The gene calls are TRBV6-5 and TRBJ1-2, with 7 bases matching TRBD1. The CDR3 totals 12 residues. V dropped 9 bases and J dropped 4; count of bases not matched to a gene: 5. The germline gives CDR1 MNHEY, CDR2 SVGAGI. The CDR3 here is CASSTGFYGYTF. In DNA, the CDR3 is TGTGCCAGTTCGACAGGGTTCTATGGCTACACCTTC.

This clone appeared a few times. The chain recombines TRBV29-1 with TRBJ2-1, with D possibly matching TRBD1 (6 bases). The CDR3 is 12 amino acids. Looked up from germline, CDR1 is SQVTM and CDR2 is ANQGSEA. V was clipped by 4 bases and J by 5 bases, with 9 bases between them. CDR3 sequence: CSVAQGNNEQFF. CDR3 DNA sequence: TGCAGCGTTGCACAGGGAAACAATGAGCAGTTCTTC.